Sequencing of this TCR beta chain was carried out in a study of blood T cell repertoires in COVID-19. V lost 5 bases to trimming and J lost 8 bases; unmatched junction nucleotides: 8. Germline CDR1 reads MDHEN; CDR2 reads SYDVKM. The CDR3 totals 13 residues. As handled by the study authors: Scientists estimated how many nucleated cells there were by amplifying reference gene primers. Here immunoSEQ multiplex PCR was the method, and the copy in TCRdb shows in-frame clones only, minus some. V and J calls and clone size are as listed in that table; D and trimming were resolved from the DNA. This sample has 87,000 or so clones, with roughly 88% found just once.

The genes are TRBV28 and TRBJ1-2; 7 bases align to TRBD1. The source of this sequence is a man older than 75 with acute or convalescent COVID-19. Sequences were obtained from peripheral blood. CDR3 loop: CASSNPDRDGYTF. DNA of the CDR3: TGTGCCAGCAGTAATCCTGACAGGGACGGCTACACCTTC.